Following are 31 T cell receptor beta chains from one sample sequenced in a study of T cell changes during pregnancy in multiple sclerosis. Repertoires were generated with immunoSEQ multiplex PCR, while TCRdb's copy carries only in-frame clones and drops some. The table lists under 65,000 clones, over 90% of them singletons, with roughly 2.6% in the top ten. The sequencing used CD8+ T cells from peripheral blood mononuclear cells, collected in the third trimester of pregnancy. The receptors shown here come from a female donor with multiple sclerosis, enrolled in a pregnancy study.

This clone was observed once. The CDR3 here is CASSLAGGGRTEAFF. In DNA, the CDR3 is TGTGCCAGCAGCTTAGCGGGGGGAGGAAGAACTGAAGCTTTCTTT. The chain joins TRBV7-9 to TRBJ1-1; possibly TRBD1 for D (5 bases). This CDR3 comprises 15 residues. Trimming left V 0 bases short and J 5 bases short, with 13 bases between. From germline, CDR1 is SEHNR and CDR2 FQNEAQ (reference sequence).

Only a few counts were recorded for this clone. The chain carries TRBV6-1 and TRBJ2-7; a possible D gene is TRBD1 (6 bases). The V gene lost 4 bases and the J gene lost 4 bases, with 17 bases spanning the gap. Germline CDR1 reads MNHNS; CDR2 reads SASEGT. This CDR3 has 15 amino acids. The CDR3 nucleotides read TGTGCCAGCAGTGCCGACCTCGGGACACCATACGAGCAGTACTTC. This sequence encodes CASSADLGTPYEQYF.

This rearrangement joins TRBV6-1 to TRBJ2-7, with D tentatively TRBD2 (7 bases). This CDR3 region has 16 residues. Trimming left V 4 bases short and J 3 bases short, with 19 bases between. The germline V gene has CDR1 MNHNS and CDR2 SASEGT. DNA of the CDR3: TGTGCCAGCAGTGTCGGGGGGCTAGCGGTTGACTACGAGCAGTACTTC. Translated, it gives CASSVGGLAVDYEQYF.

The chain is built from TRBV7-6 and TRBJ2-1, with TRBD2 identical over 11 bases. In germline, CDR1 is SGHVS, CDR2 FNYEAQ. This CDR3 region has 16 residues. Trimming at V came to 4 bases and at J to 6 bases, leaving 8 bases not matched to a gene. The CDR3 here is CASSSLAGVEGNEQFF. In nucleotides, the CDR3 is TGTGCCAGCAGCTCACTAGCGGGAGTTGAGGGCAATGAGCAGTTCTTC.

The J gene is TRBJ2-3, the V gene TRBV14, with 11 bases lining up with TRBD2. Germline-derived CDR1 and CDR2 are SGHDN and FVKESK. This CDR3 region has 17 residues. The V gene end was trimmed by 4 bases and the J gene end by 6 bases; junction bases not matched to a gene: 12. CDR3 region: CASSPGTSGLLRDTQYF. The CDR3 bases are TGTGCCAGCAGCCCGGGGACTAGCGGACTCCTTCGGGATACGCAGTATTTT.

The chain links TRBV19 to TRBJ2-3; D remains unclear. V dropped 3 bases and J dropped 2 bases, with 6 bases sitting between them. This CDR3 is 13 amino acids long. CDR1 is LNHDA, CDR2 SQIVND, per germline (reference sequence). CDR3 amino acids: CASSMAVTDTQYF. CDR3 coding DNA: TGTGCCAGTAGTATGGCGGTCACAGATACGCAGTATTTT.

CDR3 nucleotide sequence: TGTGCCAGCAGCCTGTGGAGCTCCTACGAGCAGTACTTC. This codes for CASSLWSSYEQYF. The chain recombines TRBV5-6 with TRBJ2-7; no firm D call. Germline values: CDR1 SGHDT, CDR2 YYEEEE. The CDR3 sequence is 13 residues long. The V gene lost 4 bases and the J gene lost 0 bases, with 8 bases spanning the gap.

The rearrangement uses TRBV6-6 and TRBJ1-5; 10 bases agree with TRBD1. This CDR3 has 15 amino acids. CDR1 is MNHNY and CDR2 is SVGAGI in the germline V gene (reference sequence). Losses at the gene ends were 5 bases for V and 5 bases for J; bases not matched to a gene: 6. CDR3 protein: CASSRDRGMDQPQHF. CDR3 bases: TGTGCCAGCAGTCGGGACAGGGGTATGGATCAGCCCCAGCATTTT.

This clone has a single count. In nucleotides, the CDR3 is TGTGCCAGCAGCCTGGGACTAGCGGGCACAGATACGCAGTATTTT. Residues: CASSLGLAGTDTQYF. The rearrangement uses TRBV7-2 and TRBJ2-3; 11 bases map to TRBD2. V lost 5 bases, J lost 1 base, and 2 bases stayed unmatched. Germline V gene sequence: CDR1 SGHTA, CDR2 FQGNSA. The CDR3 has 15 amino acids. Variable domain in full (rest from reference TRBV7-2 and TRBJ2-3): GAGVSQSPSNKVTEKGKDVELRCDPISGHTALYWYRQSLGQGLEFLIYFQGNSAPDKSGLPSDRFSAERTGGSVSTLTIQRTQQEDSAVYLCASSLGLAGTDTQYFGPGTRLTVL.

V gene TRBV11-2 combines with J gene TRBJ2-7; TRBD2 matches at 8 bases. With V trimmed by 0 bases and J by 5 bases, 12 bases remained unmatched. In germline, CDR1 is SGHAT, CDR2 FQNNGV. The CDR3 sequence is 17 residues long. The CDR3 DNA follows: TGTGCCAGCAGCTTAGACCTGGGCTCTAGCGGGCGCCACGAGCAGTACTTC. This sequence encodes CASSLDLGSSGRHEQYF.

The chain carries TRBV28 and TRBJ1-1; the match to TRBD1 covers 11 bases. Germline V CDR1 and CDR2: MDHEN, SYDVKM. V was clipped by 5 bases and J by 2 bases; unmatched bases: 4. This CDR3 contains 15 residues. CDR3 sequence reads: CASSRDRGINTEAFF. In DNA form, the CDR3 reads TGTGCCAGCAGTCGGGACAGGGGGATAAACACTGAAGCTTTCTTT.

The rearrangement joins TRBV10-3 to TRBJ2-5; D might be TRBD1 (5 bases). The CDR3 is 14 residues long. V gave up 3 bases and J gave up 2 bases, with 10 bases separating them. CDR1 is ENHRY, CDR2 SYGVKD, per germline. In nucleotides, the CDR3 is TGTGCCATCAGTGACATCAGGGTACAAGAGACCCAGTACTTC. This translates into CAISDIRVQETQYF.

This chain uses TRBV4-1 with TRBJ2-7; no clear D gene. Between the trimmed V and J ends, which lost 1 base and 0 bases, there was a span of 7 bases. Germline V gene lookup returns CDR1 MGHRA and CDR2 YSYEKL. The CDR3 totals 14 residues. In DNA form, the CDR3 reads TGCGCCAGCAGCCAAGGCTTGAGCTCCTACGAGCAGTACTTC. It specifies CASSQGLSSYEQYF.

The genes are TRBV5-6 and TRBJ2-7, with 9 bases aligning to TRBD1. The CDR3 is made up of 12 amino acids. Germline V gene data show CDR1 as SGHDT and CDR2 as YYEEEE. The junction had 2 bases not matched to a gene; V was cut back by 8 bases and J by 2 bases. The CDR3 region has the DNA TGTGCCAGTAGGGACAGGGCCTACGAGCAGTACTTC. Its protein product is CASRDRAYEQYF.

The V gene is TRBV13, the J gene TRBJ2-3; a weak D match, TRBD2 (7 bases). Trimming removed 2 bases from V and 3 bases from J, with 21 bases in between. This CDR3 is 18 amino acids long. Germline V gene data show CDR1 as PRHDT and CDR2 as FYEKMQ (reference sequence). CDR3 sequence reads: CASSLWGRGRELTDTQYF. CDR3 bases: TGTGCCAGCAGCTTATGGGGGCGCGGGAGAGAGTTAACAGATACGCAGTATTTT.

V gene TRBV7-7 combines with J gene TRBJ2-3, with a tentative D call TRBD2 (6 bases). CDR3 size: 13 residues. Deletions cut 5 bases from V and 1 base from J, with 7 bases between. Looked up from germline, CDR1 is SSHAT and CDR2 is FNYEAQ (reference sequence). DNA for the CDR3: TGTGCCAGCAGCCCTAGCGGCACAGATACGCAGTATTTT. Translated, it gives CASSPSGTDTQYF.

This clone was counted a few times. The chain combines TRBV7-9 with TRBJ2-3; D remains ambiguous. Trimming removed 5 bases at V and 0 bases at J, with 6 bases between. In germline, CDR1 is SEHNR, CDR2 FQNEAQ (reference sequence). CDR3 size: 13 residues. The CDR3 region has the DNA TGTGCCAGCAGCACTACGAGCACAGATACGCAGTATTTT. This sequence encodes CASSTTSTDTQYF.

The rearrangement uses TRBV14 and TRBJ2-5; a weak D match, TRBD2 (5 bases). The CDR3 runs 14 residues. CDR1 and CDR2 from the germline V gene are SGHDN and FVKESK. V was pared by 2 bases and J by 0 bases, with 7 bases between. CDR3 loop: CASSQREYQETQYF. The CDR3 DNA reads as TGTGCCAGCAGCCAAAGGGAGTACCAAGAGACCCAGTACTTC.

V gene TRBV7-2 combines with J gene TRBJ1-3; TRBD1 might be the D (6 bases). Trimming removed 5 bases from V and 2 bases from J, with 16 bases in between. This CDR3 has 16 amino acids. Germline CDR1 is SGHTA and CDR2 is FQGNSA. CDR3 bases: TGTGCCAGCAGCGCGAGGGGGGGGCTGGCTGGAAACACCATATATTTT. Translated, it gives CASSARGGLAGNTIYF.

This clone was seen once. The CDR3 spells CSVESGEAFF. Written as DNA, the CDR3 is TGCAGCGTTGAAAGCGGTGAAGCTTTCTTT. The chain employs TRBV29-1 and TRBJ1-1; D gene uncertain. This CDR3 is 10 amino acids long. Per the germline V gene, CDR1 is SQVTM and CDR2 is ANQGSEA. Trimming pared 2 bases from V and 7 bases from J, leaving 5 bases between.

This chain joins TRBV18 and TRBJ2-1; a weak D match, TRBD1 (6 bases). The CDR3 runs 16 residues. Germline-derived CDR1 and CDR2 are KGHSH and LQKENI. V shed 3 bases and J shed 5 bases, with 17 bases lying between them. The CDR3 is CASSPVDRPTNNEQFF. The DNA of the CDR3 is TGTGCCAGCTCACCGGTGGACAGACCTACGAACAATGAGCAGTTCTTC.

The rearrangement joins TRBV5-1 to TRBJ2-1; 8 bases align to TRBD1. The germline V gene encodes CDR1 SGHRS and CDR2 YFSETQ. Unmatched junction bases numbered 5, after V lost 0 bases and J lost 6 bases. The CDR3 is made up of 15 amino acids. The CDR3 reads CASSLDRGWLNEQFF. The CDR3 DNA is TGCGCCAGCAGCTTGGACAGGGGGTGGCTCAATGAGCAGTTCTTC.

The chain carries TRBV6-1 and TRBJ1-2; D uncertain. The ends were cut back, 4 bases at V and 2 bases at J, with 26 bases in the middle. This CDR3 region has 19 residues. The germline gives CDR1 MNHNS, CDR2 SASEGT. The CDR3 coding sequence is TGTGCCAGCAGTGCGGGAGACGCCGGGAGCTTCGAAGAGAACTATGGCTACACCTTC. Protein product: CASSAGDAGSFEENYGYTF.

CDR3 DNA sequence: TGCAGCGGCTACCCTACCGAAACAGGGACCTTGGACTATGGCTACACCTTC. Amino acid sequence: CSGYPTETGTLDYGYTF. The rearrangement links TRBV29-1 to TRBJ1-2; D might be TRBD1 (6 bases). Trimming took 7 bases from V and 3 from J, leaving 27 bases between them. The CDR3 loop spans 17 amino acids. Germline CDR1 SQVTM, CDR2 ANQGSEA. The whole variable domain, filled in from reference TRBV29-1 and TRBJ1-2, reads SAVISQKPSRDICQRGTSLTIQCQVDSQVTMMFWYRQQPGQSLTLIATANQGSEATYESGFVIDKFPISRPNLTFSTLTVSNMSPEDSSIYLCSGYPTETGTLDYGYTFGSGTRLTVV.

V gene TRBV5-8 combines with J gene TRBJ2-5; TRBD2 matches at 13 bases. This CDR3 contains 15 residues. Trimming at V came to 4 bases and at J to 5 bases, leaving 5 bases not matched to a gene. The germline V gene has CDR1 SGHTS and CDR2 YDEGEE. The CDR3 sequence: CASSLGTSGDETQYF. In DNA form, the CDR3 reads TGTGCCAGCAGCCTAGGGACTAGCGGGGATGAGACCCAGTACTTC. The full variable domain, completed using reference TRBV5-8 and TRBJ2-5, is EAGVTQSPTHLIKTRGQQATLRCSPISGHTSVYWYQQALGLGLQFLLWYDEGEERNRGNFPPRFSGRQFPNYSSELNVNALELEDSALYLCASSLGTSGDETQYFGPGTRLLVL.

Details on this clone: Given a much more abundant clone one base away, this may be a read error. This chain uses TRBV9 with TRBJ1-1, with 10 bases matching TRBD1. CDR3 length: 14 amino acids. J was trimmed by 4 bases and V by 0 bases; bases with no gene match: 0. CDR1 SGDLS and CDR2 YYNGEE come from the germline V gene. This CDR3 reads CASSVGTGGTEAFF. CDR3 DNA: TGTGCCAGCAGCGTAGGGACAGGGGGCACTGAAGCTTTCTTT. The full variable domain, with the rest looked up from reference TRBV9 and TRBJ1-1, is DSGVTQTPKHLITATGQRVTLRCSPRSGDLSVYWYQQSLDQGLQFLIQYYNGEERAKGNILERFSAQQFPDLHSELNLSSLELGDSALYFCASSVGTGGTEAFFGQGTRLTVV.

The chain joins TRBV10-3 to TRBJ2-7, with 9 bases matching TRBD2. Losses at the gene ends were 8 bases for V and 2 bases for J; bases not matched to a gene: 16. Per germline, CDR1 ENHRY and CDR2 SYGVKD. The CDR3 totals 17 residues. Written as DNA, the CDR3 is TGTGCCATCGGGGGGGCCACCGGGACTAGCACCCCCTACGAGCAGTACTTC. Translating gives CAIGGATGTSTPYEQYF.

The V call is TRBV27, the J call TRBJ2-1; 11 bases map to TRBD2. The V gene's germline CDR1 is MNHEY and CDR2 SMNVEV (reference sequence). The CDR3 loop spans 16 amino acids. The ends lost 5 bases at V and 8 bases at J; junction bases unmatched: 11. CDR3 DNA: TGTGCCAGCAGTCCTTTAGCGGGAGGGCTTAGGGATGAGCAGTTCTTC. Protein sequence: CASSPLAGGLRDEQFF.

The rearrangement joins TRBV11-2 to TRBJ2-7; unclear D gene. Germline-derived CDR1 and CDR2 are SGHAT and FQNNGV. The CDR3 has 16 residues. V was shortened by 0 bases and J by 7 bases, with 19 bases between the two germline ends. CDR3 loop: CASSLEVERRQAEQYF. The CDR3, as DNA: TGTGCCAGCAGCTTAGAAGTGGAACGAAGGCAGGCGGAGCAGTACTTC. Drawing the rest from reference TRBV11-2 and TRBJ2-7, the complete variable domain is EAGVAQSPRYKIIEKRQSVAFWCNPISGHATLYWYQQILGQGPKLLIQFQNNGVVDDSQLPKDRFSAERLKGVDSTLKIQPAKLEDSAVYLCASSLEVERRQAEQYFGPGTRLTVT.

This clone was observed once. The chain links TRBV4-1 to TRBJ1-2; 7 bases agree with TRBD1. Trimming cost V 0 bases and J 2 bases; bases outside gene matches: 3. Germline CDR1 and CDR2: MGHRA and YSYEKL. The CDR3 spans 15 residues. CDR3: CASSQEGTVNYGYTF. The CDR3 DNA is TGCGCCAGCAGCCAAGAAGGGACAGTAAACTATGGCTACACCTTC.

This chain uses TRBV19 with TRBJ2-7, with 8 bases identical to TRBD2. J lost 7 bases, V lost 7 bases, and 9 bases had no gene match. The CDR3 covers 13 residues. Germline CDR1 LNHDA, CDR2 SQIVND (reference sequence). CDR3 coding DNA: TGTGCCAGTACGGACGGGGGGGTAGGGGAGCAGTACTTC. Translated, it gives CASTDGGVGEQYF. The variable domain in full, with the rest retrieved from reference TRBV19 and TRBJ2-7, is DGGITQSPKYLFRKEGQNVTLSCEQNLNHDAMYWYRQDPGQGLRLIYYSQIVNDFQKGDIAEGYSVSREKKESFPLTVTSAQKNPTAFYLCASTDGGVGEQYFGPGTRLTVT.